This T cell receptor (beta chain) is from a study of response to subunit inactivated influenza vaccine. Broader study findings: Each seasonal influenza vaccination, the authors suggested, recruits few new T cells.

V was clipped by 3 bases and J by 5 bases; unmatched bases: 9. CDR3 size: 16 residues. From germline, CDR1 is KGHDR and CDR2 SFDVKD. This clonotype was seen ten or more times. Its antigen is still unknown. TCRdb reanalysed the RT-PCR reads using MiXCR and keeps one entry per CDR3 protein. The table has more than 700,000 distinct CDR3 sequences, over 20% seen once. Here the sequenced sample was PBMCs from blood, taken about 5 days after vaccination. This TCR came from a man aged 45-60 years who received an inactivated influenza vaccine. This chain links TRBV24-1 with TRBJ2-1; TRBD2 matches 7 bases. The CDR3 sequence is CATSDRRDYKNNEQFF. CDR3 nucleotides: TGTGCCACCAGTGATCGCCGGGACTACAAAAACAATGAGCAGTTCTTC.